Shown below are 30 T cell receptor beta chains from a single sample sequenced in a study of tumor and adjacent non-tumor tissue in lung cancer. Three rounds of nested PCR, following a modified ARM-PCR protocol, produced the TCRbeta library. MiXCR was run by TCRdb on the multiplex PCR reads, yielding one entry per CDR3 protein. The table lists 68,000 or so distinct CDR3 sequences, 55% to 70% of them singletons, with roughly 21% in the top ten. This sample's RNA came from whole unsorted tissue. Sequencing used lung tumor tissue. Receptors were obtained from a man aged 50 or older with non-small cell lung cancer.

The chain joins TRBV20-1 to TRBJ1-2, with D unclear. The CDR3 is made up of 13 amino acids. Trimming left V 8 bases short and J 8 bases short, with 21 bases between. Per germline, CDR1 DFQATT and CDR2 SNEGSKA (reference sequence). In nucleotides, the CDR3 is TGCAGTACTCTCCCAAACAGAGTGGGAGGCTACACCTTC. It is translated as CSTLPNRVGGYTF.

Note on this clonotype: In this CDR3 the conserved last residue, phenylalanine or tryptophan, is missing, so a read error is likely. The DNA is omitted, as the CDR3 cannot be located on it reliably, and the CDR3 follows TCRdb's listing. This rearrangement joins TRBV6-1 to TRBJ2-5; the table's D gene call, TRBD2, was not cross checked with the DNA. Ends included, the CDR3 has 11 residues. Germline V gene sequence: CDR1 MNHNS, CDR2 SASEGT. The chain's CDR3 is CASISGLSPNS.

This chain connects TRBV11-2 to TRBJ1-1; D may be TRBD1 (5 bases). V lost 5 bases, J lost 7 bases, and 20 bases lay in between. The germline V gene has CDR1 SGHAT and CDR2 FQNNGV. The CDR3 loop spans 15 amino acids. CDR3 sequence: CASSPRRGEWYEAFF. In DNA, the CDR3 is TGTGCCAGCAGCCCCCGGAGGGGAGAGTGGTATGAAGCTTTCTTT.

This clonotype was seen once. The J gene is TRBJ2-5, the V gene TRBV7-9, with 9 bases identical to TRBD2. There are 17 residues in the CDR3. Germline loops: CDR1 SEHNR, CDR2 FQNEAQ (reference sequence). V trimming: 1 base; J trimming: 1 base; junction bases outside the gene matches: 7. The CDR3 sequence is CASSLDLAGLIQETQYF. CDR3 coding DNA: TGTGCCAGCAGCTTAGATCTAGCGGGGTTGATCCAAGAGACCCAGTACTTC. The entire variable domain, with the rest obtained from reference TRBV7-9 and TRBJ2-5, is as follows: DTGVSQNPRHKITKRGQNVTFRCDPISEHNRLYWYRQTLGQGPEFLTYFQNEAQLEKSRLLSDRFSAERPKGSFSTLEIQRTEQGDSAMYLCASSLDLAGLIQETQYFGPGTRLLVL.

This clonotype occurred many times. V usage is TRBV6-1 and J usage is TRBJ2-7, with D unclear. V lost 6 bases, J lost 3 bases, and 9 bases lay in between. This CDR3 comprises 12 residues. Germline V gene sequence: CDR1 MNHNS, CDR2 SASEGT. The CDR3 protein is CASSRDGYEQYF. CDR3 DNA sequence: TGTGCCAGCAGCCGAGACGGCTACGAGCAGTACTTC.

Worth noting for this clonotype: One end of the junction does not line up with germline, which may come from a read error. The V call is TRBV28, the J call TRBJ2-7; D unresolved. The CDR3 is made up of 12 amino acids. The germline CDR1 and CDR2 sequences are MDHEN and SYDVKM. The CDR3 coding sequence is TGTGCCAGCAGTACTCCCCCCTACGGGCAGTACTTC. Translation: CASSTPPYGQYF.

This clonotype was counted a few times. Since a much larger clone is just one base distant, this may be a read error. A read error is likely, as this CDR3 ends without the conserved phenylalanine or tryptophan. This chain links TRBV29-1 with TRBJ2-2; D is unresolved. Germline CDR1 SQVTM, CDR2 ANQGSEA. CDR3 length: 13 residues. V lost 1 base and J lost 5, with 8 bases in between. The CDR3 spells CSVEGLGTGELFI. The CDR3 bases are TGCAGCGTTGAAGGCTTAGGGACCGGGGAGCTGTTTATT.

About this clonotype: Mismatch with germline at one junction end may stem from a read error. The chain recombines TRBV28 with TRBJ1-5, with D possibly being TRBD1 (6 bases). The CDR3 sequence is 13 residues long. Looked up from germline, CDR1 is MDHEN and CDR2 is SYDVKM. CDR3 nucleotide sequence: TGTGTCAGCAGAACAGGGTGCCATCAGCCCCAGCATTTT. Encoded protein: CVSRTGCHQPQHF. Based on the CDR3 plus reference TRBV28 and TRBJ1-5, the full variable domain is DVKVTQSSRYLVKRTGEKVFLECVQDMDHENMFWYRQDPGLGLRLIYFSYDVKMKEKGDIPEGYSVSREKKERFSLILESASTNQTSMYLCVSRTGCHQPQHFGDGTRLSIL.

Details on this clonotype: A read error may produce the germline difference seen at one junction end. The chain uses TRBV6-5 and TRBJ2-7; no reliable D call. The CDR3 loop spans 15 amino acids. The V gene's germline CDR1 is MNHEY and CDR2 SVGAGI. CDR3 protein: CASSYSVGFSYDQYF. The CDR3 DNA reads TGTGCCAGCAGTTACTCGGTCGGGTTCAGCTACGACCAGTACTTC.

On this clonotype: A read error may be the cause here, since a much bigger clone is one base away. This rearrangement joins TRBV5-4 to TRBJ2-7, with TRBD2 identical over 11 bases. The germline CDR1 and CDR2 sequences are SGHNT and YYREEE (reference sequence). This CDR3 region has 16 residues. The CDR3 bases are TGTGACAGCAGACCGCTATTTAGCGGGGGGGCAGGCGAGCAGTACTTC. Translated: CDSRPLFSGGAGEQYF.

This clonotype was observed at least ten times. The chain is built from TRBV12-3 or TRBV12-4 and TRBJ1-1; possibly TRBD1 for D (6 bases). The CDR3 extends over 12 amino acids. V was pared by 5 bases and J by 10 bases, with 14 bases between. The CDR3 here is CASSHSGGRAFF. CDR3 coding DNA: TGTGCCAGCAGTCACTCGGGGGGGCGAGCTTTCTTT.

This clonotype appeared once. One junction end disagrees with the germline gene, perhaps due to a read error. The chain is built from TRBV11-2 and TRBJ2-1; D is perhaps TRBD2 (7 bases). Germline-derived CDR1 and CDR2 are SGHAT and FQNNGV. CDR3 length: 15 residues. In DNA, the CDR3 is TGTGCCAGGAACCCTTCTGGCGGGGGCGGTTATGACCAGTTCTTT. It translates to CARNPSGGGGYDQFF. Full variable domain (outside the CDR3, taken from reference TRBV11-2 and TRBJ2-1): EAGVAQSPRYKIIEKRQSVAFWCNPISGHATLYWYQQILGQGPKLLIQFQNNGVVDDSQLPKDRFSAERLKGVDSTLKIQPAKLEDSAVYLCARNPSGGGGYDQFFGPGTRLTVL.

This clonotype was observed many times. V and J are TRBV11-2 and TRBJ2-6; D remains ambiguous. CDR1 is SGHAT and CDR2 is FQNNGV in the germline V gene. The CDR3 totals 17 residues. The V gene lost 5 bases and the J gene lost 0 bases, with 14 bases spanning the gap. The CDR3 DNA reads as TGTGCCAGCAGCCGGGTGACTTTTCGCTCTGGGGCCAACGTCCTGACTTTC. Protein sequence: CASSRVTFRSGANVLTF.

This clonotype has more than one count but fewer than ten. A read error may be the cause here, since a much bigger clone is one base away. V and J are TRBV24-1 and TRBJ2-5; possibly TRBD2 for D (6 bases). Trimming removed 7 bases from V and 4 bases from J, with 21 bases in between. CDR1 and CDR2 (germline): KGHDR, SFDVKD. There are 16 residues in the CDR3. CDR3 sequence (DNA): TGTGCCACCAGCCGCGATGATAGCGGATACCGAGAGACCCAGTACTTC. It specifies CATSRDDSGYRETQYF.

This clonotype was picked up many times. As DNA, the CDR3 is TGTGCCAGCAGTCTCGGCGGGACGAACACTGAAGCTTTCTTT. Protein: CASSLGGTNTEAFF. The rearrangement links TRBV6-5 to TRBJ1-1; TRBD1 might be the D (5 bases). CDR3 length: 14 residues. Trimming shortened V by 5 bases and J by 1 base, and 11 bases separated the two germline ends. Germline V gives CDR1 MNHEY, CDR2 SVGAGI.

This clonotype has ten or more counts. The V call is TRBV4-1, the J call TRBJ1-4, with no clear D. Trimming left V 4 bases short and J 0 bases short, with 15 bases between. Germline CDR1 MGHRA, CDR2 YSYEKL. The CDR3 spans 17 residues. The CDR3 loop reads CASSPPGFGSTNEKLFF. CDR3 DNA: TGCGCCAGCAGCCCACCGGGATTTGGGTCAACTAATGAAAAACTGTTTTTT.

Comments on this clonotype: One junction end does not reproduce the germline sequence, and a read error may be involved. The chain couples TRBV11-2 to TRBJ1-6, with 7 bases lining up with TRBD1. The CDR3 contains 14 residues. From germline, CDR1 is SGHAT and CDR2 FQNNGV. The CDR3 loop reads CASIIGGSNSALHF. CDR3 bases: TGTGCCAGCATCATAGGGGGCAGTAATTCAGCCCTCCACTTT. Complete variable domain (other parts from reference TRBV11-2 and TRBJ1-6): EAGVAQSPRYKIIEKRQSVAFWCNPISGHATLYWYQQILGQGPKLLIQFQNNGVVDDSQLPKDRFSAERLKGVDSTLKIQPAKLEDSAVYLCASIIGGSNSALHFGNGTRLTVT.

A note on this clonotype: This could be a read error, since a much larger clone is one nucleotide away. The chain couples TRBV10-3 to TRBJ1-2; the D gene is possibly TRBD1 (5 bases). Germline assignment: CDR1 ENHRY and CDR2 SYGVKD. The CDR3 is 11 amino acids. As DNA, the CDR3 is TGTCCCATCAAACAGGTCTATGGCTACACCTTC. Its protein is CPIKQVYGYTF.

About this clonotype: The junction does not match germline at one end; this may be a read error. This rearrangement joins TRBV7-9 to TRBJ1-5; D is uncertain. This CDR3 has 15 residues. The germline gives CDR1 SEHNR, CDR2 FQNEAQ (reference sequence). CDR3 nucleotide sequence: TGCGCCAGGAGCTTAGGTCAGGCGGACAATCAGCCCCAGCATTTT. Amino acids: CARSLGQADNQPQHF.

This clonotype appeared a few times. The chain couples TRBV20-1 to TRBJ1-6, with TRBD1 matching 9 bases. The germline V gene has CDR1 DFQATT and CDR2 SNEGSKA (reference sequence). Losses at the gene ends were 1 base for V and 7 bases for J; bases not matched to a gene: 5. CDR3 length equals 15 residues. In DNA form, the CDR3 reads TGCAGTGCTAGAGTGGGACAGGGAGGGAATTCACCCCTCCACTTT. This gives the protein CSARVGQGGNSPLHF.

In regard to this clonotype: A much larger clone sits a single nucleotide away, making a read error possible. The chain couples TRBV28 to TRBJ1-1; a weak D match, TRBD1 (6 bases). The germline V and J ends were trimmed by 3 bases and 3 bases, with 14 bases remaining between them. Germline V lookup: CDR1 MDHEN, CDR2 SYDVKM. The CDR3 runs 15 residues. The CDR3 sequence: CASSFDRGSDTEAFF. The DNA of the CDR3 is TGTGCCAGCAGTTTTGATAGGGGGTCGGACACTGAAGCTTTCTTT.

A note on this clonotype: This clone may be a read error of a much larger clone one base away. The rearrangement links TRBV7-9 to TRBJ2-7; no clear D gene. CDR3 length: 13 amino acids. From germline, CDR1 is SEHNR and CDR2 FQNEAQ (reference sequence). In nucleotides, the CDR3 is TGTGCCAGCAGCTTAGTTAACTCCTACGATCAGTACTTC. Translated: CASSLVNSYDQYF.

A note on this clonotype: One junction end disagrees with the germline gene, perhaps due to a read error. In DNA form, the CDR3 reads TGCAGCGTTGCTAGCGGGGGGGGTAAGGGTGCTTTATTT. It specifies CSVASGGGKGALF. The chain links TRBV29-1 to TRBJ1-1; maybe TRBD1 (5 bases). The length of the CDR3 is 13 residues. Germline V gene lookup returns CDR1 SQVTM and CDR2 ANQGSEA.

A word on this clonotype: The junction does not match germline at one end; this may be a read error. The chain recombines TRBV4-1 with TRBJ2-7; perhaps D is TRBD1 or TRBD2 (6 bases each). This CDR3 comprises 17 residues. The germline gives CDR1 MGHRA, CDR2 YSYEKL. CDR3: CASSQVFRGRRGYKQYF. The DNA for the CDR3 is TGTGCCAGCAGCCAAGTTTTCCGGGGGCGGCGTGGCTACAAGCAGTACTTC.

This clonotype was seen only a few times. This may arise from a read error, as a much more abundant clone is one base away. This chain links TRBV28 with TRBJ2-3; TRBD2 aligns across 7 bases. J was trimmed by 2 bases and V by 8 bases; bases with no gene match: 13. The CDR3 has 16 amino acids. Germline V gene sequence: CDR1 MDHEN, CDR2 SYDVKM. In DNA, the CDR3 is TGTGCCAGCGGTCGCGGGAGTGACTACCTCACAGATACGCAGTATTTT. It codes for CASGRGSDYLTDTQYF. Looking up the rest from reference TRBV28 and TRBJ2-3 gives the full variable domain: DVKVTQSSRYLVKRTGEKVFLECVQDMDHENMFWYRQDPGLGLRLIYFSYDVKMKEKGDIPEGYSVSREKKERFSLILESASTNQTSMYLCASGRGSDYLTDTQYFGPGTRLTVL.

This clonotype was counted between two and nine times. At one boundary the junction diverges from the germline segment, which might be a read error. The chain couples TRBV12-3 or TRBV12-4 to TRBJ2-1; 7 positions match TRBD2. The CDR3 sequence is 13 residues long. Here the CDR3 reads CAGSLGGRGDQFF. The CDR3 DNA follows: TGTGCCGGCAGTTTGGGAGGGCGCGGTGACCAGTTCTTC.

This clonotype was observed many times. The CDR3 loop reads CASSYRASGSGSTDTQYF. In DNA, the CDR3 is TGTGCCAGCAGTTACAGGGCTAGCGGGAGCGGATCGACAGATACGCAGTATTTT. The V gene is TRBV6-6, the J gene TRBJ2-3; 10 bases map to TRBD2. Germline V gene lookup returns CDR1 MNHNY and CDR2 SVGAGI (reference sequence). The CDR3 consists of 18 residues. V gave up 2 bases and J gave up 3 bases; unmatched junction bases: 11.

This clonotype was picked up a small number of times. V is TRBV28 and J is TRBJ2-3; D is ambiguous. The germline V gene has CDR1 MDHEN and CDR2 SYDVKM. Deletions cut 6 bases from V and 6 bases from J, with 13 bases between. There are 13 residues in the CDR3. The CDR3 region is CASSLLGRDTQYF. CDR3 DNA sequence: TGTGCCAGCAGCTTGCTGGGCCGGGATACGCAGTATTTT.

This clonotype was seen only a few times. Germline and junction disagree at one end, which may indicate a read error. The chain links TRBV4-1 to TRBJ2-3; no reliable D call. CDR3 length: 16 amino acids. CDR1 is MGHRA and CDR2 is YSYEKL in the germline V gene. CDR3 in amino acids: CASSQARTLLTDMQYF. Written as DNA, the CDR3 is TGCGCCAGTAGCCAAGCGAGGACCCTACTCACAGATATGCAGTATTTT.

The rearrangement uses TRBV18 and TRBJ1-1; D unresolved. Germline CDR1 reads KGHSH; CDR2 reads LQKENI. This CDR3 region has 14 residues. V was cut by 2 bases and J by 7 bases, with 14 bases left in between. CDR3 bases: TGTGCCAGCTCACCAAAATCAAGGGCAGGTGAAGCTTTCTTT. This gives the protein CASSPKSRAGEAFF. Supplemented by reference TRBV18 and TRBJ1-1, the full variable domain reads NAGVMQNPRHLVRRRGQEARLRCSPMKGHSHVYWYRQLPEEGLKFMVYLQKENIIDESGMPKERFSAEFPKEGPSILRIQQVVRGDSAAYFCASSPKSRAGEAFFGQGTRLTVV.